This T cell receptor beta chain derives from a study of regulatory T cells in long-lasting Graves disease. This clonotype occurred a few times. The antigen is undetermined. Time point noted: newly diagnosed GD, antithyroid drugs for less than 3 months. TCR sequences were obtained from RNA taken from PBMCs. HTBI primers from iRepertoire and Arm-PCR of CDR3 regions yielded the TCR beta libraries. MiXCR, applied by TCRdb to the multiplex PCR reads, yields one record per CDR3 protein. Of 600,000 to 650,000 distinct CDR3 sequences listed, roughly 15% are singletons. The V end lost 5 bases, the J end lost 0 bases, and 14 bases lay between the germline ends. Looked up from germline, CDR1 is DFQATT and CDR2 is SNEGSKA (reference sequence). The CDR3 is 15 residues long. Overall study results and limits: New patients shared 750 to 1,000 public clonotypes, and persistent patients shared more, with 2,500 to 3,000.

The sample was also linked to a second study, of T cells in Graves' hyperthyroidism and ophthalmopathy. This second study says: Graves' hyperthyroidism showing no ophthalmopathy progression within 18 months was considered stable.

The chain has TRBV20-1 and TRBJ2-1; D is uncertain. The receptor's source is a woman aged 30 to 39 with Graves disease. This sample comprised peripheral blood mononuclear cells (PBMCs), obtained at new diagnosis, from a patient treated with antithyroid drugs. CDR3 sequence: CSAPQYSVSYNEQFF. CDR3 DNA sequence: TGCAGTGCTCCCCAATACAGCGTCTCCTACAATGAGCAGTTCTTC.